The present T cell receptor (beta chain) was sequenced within a study of cytomegalovirus exposure and HLA in healthy donors. This PCR relied on a set of 60 Vbeta primers and 13 Jbeta primers. The data were produced by immunoSEQ multiplex PCR, yet TCRdb's version contains in-frame clones alone and is incomplete. Altogether about 130,000 clones are present, less than 75% being singletons, with the ten largest covering less than 2.5%. Broader study findings: The study flagged some 170 TCR beta chains as cytomegalovirus-associated. A missense DCLRE1C variant was associated with V- and J-gene trimming of TCR beta chains in a later analysis, and an independent cohort replicated the association. For most TCR beta V segments, an earlier analysis put the productive rate at about 87% or about 30% of the time. Later on, an analysis found that several of the most significant clusters appeared to be linked to common viral pathogens, which included parvovirus B19.

V was pared by 5 bases and J by 1 base, with 8 bases between. The CDR3 loop spans 13 amino acids. CDR1 is SGHTA and CDR2 is FQGNSA in the germline V gene. Remarks on this clone: Its antigen remains unidentified.

The chain couples TRBV7-2 to TRBJ1-1, with D perhaps TRBD1 (5 bases). The clonotype was recovered from a middle-aged woman in good health and CMV-seropositive. The material sequenced was PBMCs. The CDR3 here is CASSEGANTEAFF. CDR3 nucleotides: TGTGCCAGCAGCGAAGGGGCGAACACTGAAGCTTTCTTT.